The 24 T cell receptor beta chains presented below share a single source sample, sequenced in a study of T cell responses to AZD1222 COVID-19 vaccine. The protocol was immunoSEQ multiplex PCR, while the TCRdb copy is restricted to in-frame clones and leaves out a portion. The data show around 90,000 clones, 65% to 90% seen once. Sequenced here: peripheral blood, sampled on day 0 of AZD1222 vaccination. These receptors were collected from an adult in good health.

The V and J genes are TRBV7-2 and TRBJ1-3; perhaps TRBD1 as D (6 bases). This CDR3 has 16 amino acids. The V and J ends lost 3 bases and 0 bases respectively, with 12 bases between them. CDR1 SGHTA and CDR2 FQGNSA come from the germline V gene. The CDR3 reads CASSFQGSPSGNTIYF. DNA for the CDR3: TGTGCCAGCAGCTTCCAGGGGTCCCCCTCTGGAAACACCATATATTTT.

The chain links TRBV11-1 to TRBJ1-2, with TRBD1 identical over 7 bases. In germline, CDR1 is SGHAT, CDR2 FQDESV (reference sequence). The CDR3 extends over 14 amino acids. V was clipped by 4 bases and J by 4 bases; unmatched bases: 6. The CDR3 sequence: CASSSNRGSYGYTF. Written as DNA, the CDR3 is TGTGCCAGCAGCTCGAACAGGGGTAGCTATGGCTACACCTTC. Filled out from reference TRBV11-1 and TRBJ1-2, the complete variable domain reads EAEVAQSPRYKITEKSQAVAFWCDPISGHATLYWYRQILGQGPELLVQFQDESVVDDSQLPKDRFSAERLKGVDSTLKIQPAELGDSAMYLCASSSNRGSYGYTFGSGTRLTVV.

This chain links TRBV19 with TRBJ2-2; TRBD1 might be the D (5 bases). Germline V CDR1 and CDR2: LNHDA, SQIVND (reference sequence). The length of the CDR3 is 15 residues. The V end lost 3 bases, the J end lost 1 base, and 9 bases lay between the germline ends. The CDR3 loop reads CASSMGHLNTGELFF. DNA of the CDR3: TGTGCCAGTAGTATGGGGCACTTGAACACCGGGGAGCTGTTTTTT.

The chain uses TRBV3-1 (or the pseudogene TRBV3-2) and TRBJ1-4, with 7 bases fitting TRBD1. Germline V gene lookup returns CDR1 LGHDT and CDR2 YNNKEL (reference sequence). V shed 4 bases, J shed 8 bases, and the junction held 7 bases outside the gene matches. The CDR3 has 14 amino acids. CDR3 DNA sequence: TGTGCCAGCAGCCCAGGGGGGGCTGGGGAAAAACTGTTTTTT. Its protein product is CASSPGGAGEKLFF.

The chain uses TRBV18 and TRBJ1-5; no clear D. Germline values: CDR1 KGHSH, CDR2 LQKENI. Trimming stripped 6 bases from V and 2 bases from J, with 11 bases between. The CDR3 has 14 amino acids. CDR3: CASSLEAGNQPQHF. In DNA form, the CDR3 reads TGTGCCAGCTCCCTCGAGGCAGGCAATCAGCCCCAGCATTTT.

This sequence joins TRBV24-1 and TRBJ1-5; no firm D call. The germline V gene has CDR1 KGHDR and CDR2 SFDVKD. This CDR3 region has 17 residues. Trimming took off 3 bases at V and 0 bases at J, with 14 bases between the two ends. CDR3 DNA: TGTGCCACCAGTGATAGGTCGGTAAATCATAGCAATCAGCCCCAGCATTTT. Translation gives CATSDRSVNHSNQPQHF.

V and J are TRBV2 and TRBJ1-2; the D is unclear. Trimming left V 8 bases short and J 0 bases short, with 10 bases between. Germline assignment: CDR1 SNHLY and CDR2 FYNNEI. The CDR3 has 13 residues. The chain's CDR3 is CASSTQANYGYTF. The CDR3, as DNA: TGTGCCAGCTCCACACAAGCTAACTATGGCTACACCTTC.

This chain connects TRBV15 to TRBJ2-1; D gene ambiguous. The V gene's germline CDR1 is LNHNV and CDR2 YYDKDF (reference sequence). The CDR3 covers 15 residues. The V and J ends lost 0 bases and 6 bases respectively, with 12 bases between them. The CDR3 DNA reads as TGTGCCACCAGCAGAGATCCCGGACCGGGCAATGAGCAGTTCTTC. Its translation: CATSRDPGPGNEQFF.

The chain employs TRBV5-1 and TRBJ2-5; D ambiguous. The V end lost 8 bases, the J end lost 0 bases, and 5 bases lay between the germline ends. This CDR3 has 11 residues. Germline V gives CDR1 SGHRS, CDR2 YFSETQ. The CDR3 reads CASGYQETQYF. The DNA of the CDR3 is TGCGCCAGTGGTTACCAAGAGACCCAGTACTTC.

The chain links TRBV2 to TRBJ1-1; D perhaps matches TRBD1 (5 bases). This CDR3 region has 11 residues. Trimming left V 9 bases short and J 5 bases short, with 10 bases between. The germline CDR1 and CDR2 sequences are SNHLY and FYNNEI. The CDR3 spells CARGVETEAFF. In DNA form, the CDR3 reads TGTGCCAGGGGGGTTGAGACTGAAGCTTTCTTT.

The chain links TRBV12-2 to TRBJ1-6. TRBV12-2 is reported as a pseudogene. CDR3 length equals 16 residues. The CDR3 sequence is CASRFTTRGVGSPLHF. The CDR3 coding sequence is TGTGCAAGTCGCTTTACCACTCGGGGGGTCGGTTCACCCCTCCACTTT.

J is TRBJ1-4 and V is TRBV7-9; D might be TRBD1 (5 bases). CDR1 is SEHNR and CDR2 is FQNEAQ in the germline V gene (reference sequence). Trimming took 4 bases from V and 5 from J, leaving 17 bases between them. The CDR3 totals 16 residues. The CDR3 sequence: CASSSPAEGINEKLFF. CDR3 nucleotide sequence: TGTGCCAGCAGCTCCCCGGCTGAGGGGATAAATGAAAAACTGTTTTTT.

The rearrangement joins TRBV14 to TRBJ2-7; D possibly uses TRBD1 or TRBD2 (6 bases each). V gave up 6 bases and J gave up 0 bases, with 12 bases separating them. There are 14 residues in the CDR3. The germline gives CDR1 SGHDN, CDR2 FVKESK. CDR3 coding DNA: TGTGCCAGCAGTTTCGGGGGCAGCTCCTACGAGCAGTACTTC. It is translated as CASSFGGSSYEQYF.

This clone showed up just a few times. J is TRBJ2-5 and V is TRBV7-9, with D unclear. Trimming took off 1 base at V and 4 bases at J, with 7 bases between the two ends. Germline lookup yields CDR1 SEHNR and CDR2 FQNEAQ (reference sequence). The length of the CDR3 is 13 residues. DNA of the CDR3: TGTGCCAGCAGCTTAGTTTCTGGAGAGACCCAGTACTTC. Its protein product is CASSLVSGETQYF.

CDR3 sequence (DNA): TGTGCCAGCAGCGTGGTGAGCCTCTCCTACGAGCAGTACTTC. Translating it yields CASSVVSLSYEQYF. The V and J genes are TRBV5-4 and TRBJ2-7; D is undetermined. Germline V gene lookup returns CDR1 SGHNT and CDR2 YYREEE (reference sequence). The CDR3 runs 14 residues. Trimming removed 4 bases from V and 0 bases from J, with 11 bases in between.

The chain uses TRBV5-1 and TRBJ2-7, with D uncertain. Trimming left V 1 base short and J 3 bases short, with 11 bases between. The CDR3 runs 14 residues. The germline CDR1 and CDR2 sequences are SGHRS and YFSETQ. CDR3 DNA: TGCGCCAGCAGCTTGTTTTCGGAGAACTACGAGCAGTACTTC. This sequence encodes CASSLFSENYEQYF.

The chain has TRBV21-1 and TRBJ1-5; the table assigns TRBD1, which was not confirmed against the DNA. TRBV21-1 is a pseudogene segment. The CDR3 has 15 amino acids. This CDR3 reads CASSKVGTFRQPQHF. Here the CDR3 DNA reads TGTGCCAGCAGCAAAGTTGGGACATTCCGGCAGCCCCAGCATTTT.

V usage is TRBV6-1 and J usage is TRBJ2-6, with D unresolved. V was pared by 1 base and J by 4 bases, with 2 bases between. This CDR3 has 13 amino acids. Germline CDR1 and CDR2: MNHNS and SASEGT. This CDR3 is CASSEVGANVLTF. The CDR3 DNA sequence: TGTGCCAGCAGTGAAGTGGGGGCCAACGTCCTGACTTTC.

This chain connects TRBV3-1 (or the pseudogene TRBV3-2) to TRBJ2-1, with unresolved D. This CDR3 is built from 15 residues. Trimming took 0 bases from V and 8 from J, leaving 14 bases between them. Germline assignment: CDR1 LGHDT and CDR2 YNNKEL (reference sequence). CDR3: CASSQDVSQNDEQFF. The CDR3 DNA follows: TGTGCCAGCAGCCAAGACGTTAGCCAGAACGATGAGCAGTTCTTC.

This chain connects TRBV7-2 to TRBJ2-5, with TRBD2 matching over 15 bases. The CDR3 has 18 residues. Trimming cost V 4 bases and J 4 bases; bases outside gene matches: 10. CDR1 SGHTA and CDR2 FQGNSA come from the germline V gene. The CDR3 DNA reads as TGTGCCAGCAGCTACGGGACTAGCGGGAGGAGAATCGGAGAGACCCAGTACTTC. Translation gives CASSYGTSGRRIGETQYF.

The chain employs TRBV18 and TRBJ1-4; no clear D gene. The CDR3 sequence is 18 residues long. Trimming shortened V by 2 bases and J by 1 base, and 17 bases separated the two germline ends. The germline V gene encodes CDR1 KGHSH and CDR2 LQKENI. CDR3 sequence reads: CASSPYGKKGLTNEKLFF. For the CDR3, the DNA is TGTGCCAGCTCACCATACGGGAAGAAGGGTCTAACTAATGAAAAACTGTTTTTT.

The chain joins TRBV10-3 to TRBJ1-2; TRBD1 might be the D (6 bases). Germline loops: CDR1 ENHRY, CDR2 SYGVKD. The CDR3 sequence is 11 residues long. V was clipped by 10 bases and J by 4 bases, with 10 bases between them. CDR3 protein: CARQQGYGYTF. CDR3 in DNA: TGTGCCAGGCAACAGGGCTATGGCTACACCTTC.

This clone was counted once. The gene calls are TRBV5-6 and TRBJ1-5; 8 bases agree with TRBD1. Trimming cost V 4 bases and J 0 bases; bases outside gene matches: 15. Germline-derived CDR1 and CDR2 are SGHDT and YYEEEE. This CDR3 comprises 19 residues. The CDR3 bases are TGTGCCAGCAGCCTATTAGGGCAGGGGGCCCGATATAGCAATCAGCCCCAGCATTTT. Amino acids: CASSLLGQGARYSNQPQHF.

The CDR3 here is CASSIDRGTEAFF. The CDR3 DNA reads as TGCGCCAGCAGTATCGACAGGGGTACTGAAGCTTTCTTT. The gene calls are TRBV10-1 and TRBJ1-1, with 8 positions matching TRBD1. With 5 bases clipped from V and 5 bases from J, the junction kept 4 bases outside the gene matches. CDR3 length: 13 residues. Germline CDR1 WNHNN, CDR2 SYGVQD (reference sequence).